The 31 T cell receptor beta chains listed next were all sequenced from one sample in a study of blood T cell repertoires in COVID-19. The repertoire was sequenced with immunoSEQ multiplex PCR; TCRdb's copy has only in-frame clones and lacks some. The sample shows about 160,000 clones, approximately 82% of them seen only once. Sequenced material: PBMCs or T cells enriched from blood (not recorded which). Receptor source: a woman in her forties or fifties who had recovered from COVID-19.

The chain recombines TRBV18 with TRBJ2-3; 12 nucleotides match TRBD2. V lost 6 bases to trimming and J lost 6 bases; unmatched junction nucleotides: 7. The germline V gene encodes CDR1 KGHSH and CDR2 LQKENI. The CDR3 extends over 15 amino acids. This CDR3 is CASSRLAGEADTQYF. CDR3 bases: TGTGCCAGCTCCCGACTAGCGGGAGAGGCGGATACGCAGTATTTT.

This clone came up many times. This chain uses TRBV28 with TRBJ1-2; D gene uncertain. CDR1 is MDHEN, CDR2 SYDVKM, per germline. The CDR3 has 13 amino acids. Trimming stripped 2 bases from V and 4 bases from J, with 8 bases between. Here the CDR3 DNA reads TGTGCCAGCAGTTTAAGTCGAGCCTATGGCTACACCTTC. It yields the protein CASSLSRAYGYTF.

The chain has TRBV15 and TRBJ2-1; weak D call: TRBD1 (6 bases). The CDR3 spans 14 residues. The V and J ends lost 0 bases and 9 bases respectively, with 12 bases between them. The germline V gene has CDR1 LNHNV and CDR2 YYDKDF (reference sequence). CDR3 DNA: TGTGCCACCAGCAGAGATCCGGGACACCTTGAGCAGTTCTTC. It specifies CATSRDPGHLEQFF.

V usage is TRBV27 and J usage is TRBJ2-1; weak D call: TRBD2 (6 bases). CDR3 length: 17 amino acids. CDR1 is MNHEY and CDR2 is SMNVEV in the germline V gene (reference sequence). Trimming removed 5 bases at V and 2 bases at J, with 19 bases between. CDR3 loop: CASSLGTGQAPYNEQFF. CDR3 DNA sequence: TGTGCCAGCAGTCTAGGGACTGGGCAGGCGCCCTACAATGAGCAGTTCTTC.

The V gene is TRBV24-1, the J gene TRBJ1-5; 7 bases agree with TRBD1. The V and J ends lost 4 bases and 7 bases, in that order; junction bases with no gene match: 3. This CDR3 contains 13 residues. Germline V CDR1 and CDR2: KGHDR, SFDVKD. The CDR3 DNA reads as TGTGCCACCAGTGAGACAGGGAGGCAGCCCCAGCATTTT. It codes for CATSETGRQPQHF.

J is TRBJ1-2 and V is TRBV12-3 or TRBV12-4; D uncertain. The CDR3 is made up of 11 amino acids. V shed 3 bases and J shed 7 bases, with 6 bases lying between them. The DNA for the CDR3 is TGTGCCAGCAGTTTTCGGAGTGGCTACACCTTC. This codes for CASSFRSGYTF.

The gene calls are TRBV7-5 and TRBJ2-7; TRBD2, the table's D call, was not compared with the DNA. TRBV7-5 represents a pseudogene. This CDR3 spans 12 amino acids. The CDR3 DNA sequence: TGTGTCAGAAGCCCCCTAGACCACGAGCAGTACGTC. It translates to CVRSPLDHEQYV.

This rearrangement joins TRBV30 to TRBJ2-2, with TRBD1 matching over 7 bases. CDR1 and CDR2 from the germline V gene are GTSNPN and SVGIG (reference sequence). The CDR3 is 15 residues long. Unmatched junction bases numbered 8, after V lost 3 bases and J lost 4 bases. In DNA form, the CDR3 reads TGTGCCTGGAGGGCACAGGGGCCCAGCACCGGGGAGCTGTTTTTT. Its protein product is CAWRAQGPSTGELFF.

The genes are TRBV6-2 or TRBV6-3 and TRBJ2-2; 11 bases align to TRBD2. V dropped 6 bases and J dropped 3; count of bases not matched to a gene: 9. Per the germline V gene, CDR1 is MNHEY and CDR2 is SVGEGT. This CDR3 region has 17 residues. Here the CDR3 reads CASSPLAGGGYTGELFF. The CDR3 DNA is TGTGCCAGCAGCCCTCTAGCGGGAGGCGGGTACACCGGGGAGCTGTTTTTT.

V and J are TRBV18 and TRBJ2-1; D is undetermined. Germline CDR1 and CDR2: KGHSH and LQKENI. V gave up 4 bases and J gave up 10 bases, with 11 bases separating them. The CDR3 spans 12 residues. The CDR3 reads CASSQLTREQFF. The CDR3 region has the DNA TGTGCCAGCTCACAGCTAACCCGGGAGCAGTTCTTC.

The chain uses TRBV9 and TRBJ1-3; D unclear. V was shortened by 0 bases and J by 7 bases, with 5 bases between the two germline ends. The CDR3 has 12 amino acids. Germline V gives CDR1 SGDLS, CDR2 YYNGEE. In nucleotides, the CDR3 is TGTGCCAGCAGCGTAGACTGGAACACCATATATTTT. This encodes CASSVDWNTIYF.

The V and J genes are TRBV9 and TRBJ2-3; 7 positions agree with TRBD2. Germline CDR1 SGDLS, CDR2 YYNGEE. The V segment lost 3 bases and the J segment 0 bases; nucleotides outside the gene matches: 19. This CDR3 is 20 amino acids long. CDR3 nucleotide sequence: TGTGCCAGCAGCGCGCGAGGGCTAGCGGAAACAACTACTAGCACAGATACGCAGTATTTT. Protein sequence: CASSARGLAETTTSTDTQYF. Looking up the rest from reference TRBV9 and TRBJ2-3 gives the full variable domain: DSGVTQTPKHLITATGQRVTLRCSPRSGDLSVYWYQQSLDQGLQFLIQYYNGEERAKGNILERFSAQQFPDLHSELNLSSLELGDSALYFCASSARGLAETTTSTDTQYFGPGTRLTVL.

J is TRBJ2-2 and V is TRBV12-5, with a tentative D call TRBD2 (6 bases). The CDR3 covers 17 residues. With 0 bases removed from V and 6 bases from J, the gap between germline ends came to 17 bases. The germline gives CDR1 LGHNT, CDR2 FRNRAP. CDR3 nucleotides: TGTGCTAGTGGTTTGGTACTGACGGGGGAGCCCCCCGGGGAGCTGTTTTTT. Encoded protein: CASGLVLTGEPPGELFF.

DNA of the CDR3: TGTGCCAGCAGCGCTCAGGGGGCGGGTGCCCAAGAGACCCAGTACTTC. It translates to CASSAQGAGAQETQYF. The gene calls are TRBV9 and TRBJ2-5, with 8 bases lining up with TRBD1. Germline CDR1 and CDR2: SGDLS and YYNGEE. V gave up 3 bases and J gave up 1 base; unmatched junction bases: 8. The CDR3 runs 16 residues.

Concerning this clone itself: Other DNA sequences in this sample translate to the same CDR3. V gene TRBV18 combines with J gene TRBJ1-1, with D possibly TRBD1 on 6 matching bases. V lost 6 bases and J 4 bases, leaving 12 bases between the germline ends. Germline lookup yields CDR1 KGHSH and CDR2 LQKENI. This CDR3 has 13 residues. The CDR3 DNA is TGTGCCAGCTCCATAACAGGGAGCACTGAAGCTTTCTTT. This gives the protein CASSITGSTEAFF.

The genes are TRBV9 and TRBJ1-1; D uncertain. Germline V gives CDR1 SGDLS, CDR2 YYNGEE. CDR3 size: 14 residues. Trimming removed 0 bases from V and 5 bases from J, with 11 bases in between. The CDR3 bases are TGTGCCAGCAGCGTAGGGGCGTGGAAGACTGAAGCTTTCTTT. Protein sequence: CASSVGAWKTEAFF.

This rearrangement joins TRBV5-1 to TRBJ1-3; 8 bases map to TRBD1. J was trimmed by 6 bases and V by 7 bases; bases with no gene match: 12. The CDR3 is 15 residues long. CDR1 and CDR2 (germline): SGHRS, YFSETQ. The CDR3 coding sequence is TGCGCCAGCGGTCCGGGGGACAGGATGGAAAACACCATATATTTT. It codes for CASGPGDRMENTIYF.

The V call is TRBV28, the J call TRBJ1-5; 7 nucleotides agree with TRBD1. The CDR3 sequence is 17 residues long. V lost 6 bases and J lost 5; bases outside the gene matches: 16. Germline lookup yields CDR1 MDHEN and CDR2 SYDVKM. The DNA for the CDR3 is TGTGCCAGCAGCAAGACACGACAGGGAAGTGTCGATCAGCCCCAGCATTTT. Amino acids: CASSKTRQGSVDQPQHF.

This CDR3 reads CANSPIGRETQYF. In DNA, the CDR3 is TGTGCCAACAGCCCCATCGGGAGAGAGACCCAGTACTTC. The V and J genes are TRBV12-3 or TRBV12-4 and TRBJ2-5; D possibly corresponds to TRBD2 (6 bases). V was shortened by 10 bases and J by 4 bases, with 16 bases between the two germline ends. The CDR3 extends over 13 amino acids.

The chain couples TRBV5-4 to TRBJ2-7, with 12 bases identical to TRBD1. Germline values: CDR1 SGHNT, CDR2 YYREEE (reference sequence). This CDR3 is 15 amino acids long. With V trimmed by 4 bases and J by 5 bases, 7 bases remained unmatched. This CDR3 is CASSGGTGGLDEQYV. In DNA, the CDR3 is TGTGCCAGCAGCGGCGGGACAGGGGGCCTCGACGAGCAGTACGTC.

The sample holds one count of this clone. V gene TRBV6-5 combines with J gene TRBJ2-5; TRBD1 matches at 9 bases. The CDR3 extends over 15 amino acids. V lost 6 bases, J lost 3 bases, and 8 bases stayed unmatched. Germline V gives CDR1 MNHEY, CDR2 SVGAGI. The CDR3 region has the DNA TGTGCCAGCAGGACTACGGGACAGGGTAAAGAGACCCAGTACTTC. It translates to CASRTTGQGKETQYF.

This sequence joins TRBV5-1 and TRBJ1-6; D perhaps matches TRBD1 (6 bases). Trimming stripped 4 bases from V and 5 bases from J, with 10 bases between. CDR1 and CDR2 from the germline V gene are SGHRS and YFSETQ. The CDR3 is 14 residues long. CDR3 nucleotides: TGCGCCAGCAGCCAGGGGTTCGATAATTCACCCCTCCACTTT. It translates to CASSQGFDNSPLHF.

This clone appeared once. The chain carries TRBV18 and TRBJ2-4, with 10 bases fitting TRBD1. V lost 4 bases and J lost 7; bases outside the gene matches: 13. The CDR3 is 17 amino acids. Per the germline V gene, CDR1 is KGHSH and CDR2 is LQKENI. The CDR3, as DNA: TGTGCCAGCTCACAGAGCAAGCCGACAGGGGGCACGAACATTCAGTACTTC. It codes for CASSQSKPTGGTNIQYF.

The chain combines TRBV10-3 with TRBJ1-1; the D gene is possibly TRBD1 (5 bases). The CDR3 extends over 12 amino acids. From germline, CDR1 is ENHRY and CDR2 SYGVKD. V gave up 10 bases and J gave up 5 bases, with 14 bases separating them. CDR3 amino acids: CATKGLETEAFF. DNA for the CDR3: TGTGCCACAAAGGGACTTGAAACTGAAGCTTTCTTT.

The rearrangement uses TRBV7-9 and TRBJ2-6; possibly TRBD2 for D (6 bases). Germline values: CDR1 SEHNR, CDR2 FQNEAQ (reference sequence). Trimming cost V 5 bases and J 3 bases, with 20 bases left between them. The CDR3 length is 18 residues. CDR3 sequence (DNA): TGTGCCAGCAGCACGCCGACCCGGAGGGGAGGTGGGGCCAACGTCCTGACTTTC. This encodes CASSTPTRRGGGANVLTF.

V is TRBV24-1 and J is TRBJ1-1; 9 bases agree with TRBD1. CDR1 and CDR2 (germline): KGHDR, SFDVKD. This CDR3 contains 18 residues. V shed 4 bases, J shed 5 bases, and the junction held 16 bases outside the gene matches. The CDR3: CATSDRPGQGELGTEAFF. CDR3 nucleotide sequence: TGTGCCACCAGTGACCGACCGGGACAGGGAGAATTAGGGACTGAAGCTTTCTTT.

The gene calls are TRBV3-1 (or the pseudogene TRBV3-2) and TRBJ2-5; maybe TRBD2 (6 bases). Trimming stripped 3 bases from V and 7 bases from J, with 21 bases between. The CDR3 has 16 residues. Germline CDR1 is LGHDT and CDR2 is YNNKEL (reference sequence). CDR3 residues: CASSQIHLRGGGTQYF. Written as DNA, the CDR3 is TGTGCCAGCAGCCAGATCCACCTGAGGGGAGGTGGGACCCAGTACTTC.

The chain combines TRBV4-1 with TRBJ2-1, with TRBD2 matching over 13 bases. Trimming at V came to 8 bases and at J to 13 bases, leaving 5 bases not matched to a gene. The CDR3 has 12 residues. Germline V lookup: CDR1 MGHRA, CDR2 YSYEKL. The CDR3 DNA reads TGCGCCAGCGGACTAGCGGGAGCATCCCAGTTCTTC. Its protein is CASGLAGASQFF.

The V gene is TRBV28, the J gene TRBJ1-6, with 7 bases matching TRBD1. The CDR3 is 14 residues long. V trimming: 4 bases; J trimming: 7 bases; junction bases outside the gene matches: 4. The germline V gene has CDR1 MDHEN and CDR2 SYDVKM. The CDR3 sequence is CASSSDRENSPLHF. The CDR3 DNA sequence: TGTGCCAGCAGTTCCGACAGGGAAAATTCACCCCTCCACTTT. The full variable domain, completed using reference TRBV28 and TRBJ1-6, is DVKVTQSSRYLVKRTGEKVFLECVQDMDHENMFWYRQDPGLGLRLIYFSYDVKMKEKGDIPEGYSVSREKKERFSLILESASTNQTSMYLCASSSDRENSPLHFGNGTRLTVT.

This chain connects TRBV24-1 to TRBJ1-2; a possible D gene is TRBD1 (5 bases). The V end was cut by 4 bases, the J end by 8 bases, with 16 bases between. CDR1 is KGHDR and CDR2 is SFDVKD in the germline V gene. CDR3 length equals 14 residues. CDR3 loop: CATSDSGLFGGYTF. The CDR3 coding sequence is TGTGCCACCAGTGACTCGGGACTTTTTGGAGGCTACACCTTC.

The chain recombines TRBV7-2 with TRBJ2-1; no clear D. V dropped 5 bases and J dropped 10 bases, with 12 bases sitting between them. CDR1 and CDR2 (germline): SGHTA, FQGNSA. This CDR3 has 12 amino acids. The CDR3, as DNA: TGTGCCAGCAGCCGCGGCCTCCGGGAGCAGTTCTTC. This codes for CASSRGLREQFF.